This entry describes one TCR beta chain. Its antigen is unknown. Constant-segment primers served in 5'RACE that generated TCR alpha and TCR beta cDNA libraries bearing sample barcodes and UMIs. TCRdb recomputed calls from the 5' RACE reads with MiXCR, one row per CDR3 protein. Of approximately 100,000 distinct CDR3 sequences listed, about 23% are singletons. The sample originates from a study of T-cell memory formation after mild COVID-19. Study in general: The two donors had largely donor-specific TCR clusters.

Study-wide findings and caveats: Pre-infection memory contained some responding clones, which suggested that cross-reactive memory had joined. Whereas later expanders leaned CD4+, clones contracting day 15 to 85 showed a balanced CD4/CD8 makeup.

Input material: PBMCs or a T cell subset sorted from them (not recorded which). The source is a man aged 18 to 35 who had mild COVID-19 (a few samples of this study predate the infection). Cell type and time point are not known.

The CDR3 DNA follows: TGCAGCGTTGAGGGGGCAGGGGTAGATGAGCAGTTCTTC. Translation gives CSVEGAGVDEQFF. This sequence joins TRBV29-1 and TRBJ2-1; tentative D call: TRBD1 (6 bases). This CDR3 is built from 13 residues. Trimming removed 3 bases at V and 8 bases at J, with 14 bases between. The V gene's germline CDR1 is SQVTM and CDR2 ANQGSEA.